These 8 T cell receptor beta chains were sequenced from one sample in a study of blood T cell repertoires in COVID-19. TCRdb keeps only in-frame clones here, not all; method: immunoSEQ multiplex PCR. The repertoire holds about 220,000 clones, with about nine tenths as singletons. The sequenced material came from peripheral blood. The receptors stem from a man between 25 and 39 years old who had recovered from COVID-19.

The chain is built from TRBV4-2 and TRBJ2-7, with a possible D match to TRBD2 (7 bases). Germline V lookup: CDR1 LGHNA, CDR2 YNFKEQ. V was cut by 3 bases and J by 3 bases, with 15 bases left in between. The CDR3 loop spans 15 amino acids. Written as DNA, the CDR3 is TGTGCCAGCAGCCAGGGGGGGCGCCAGGGCTACGAGCAGTACTTC. It codes for CASSQGGRQGYEQYF.

This chain connects TRBV7-2 to TRBJ2-3, with 9 bases fitting TRBD1. The CDR3 runs 18 residues. The V segment lost 2 bases and the J segment 2 bases; nucleotides outside the gene matches: 11. CDR1 and CDR2 (germline): SGHTA, FQGNSA. CDR3 amino acids: CASSLWARDRDYTDTQYF. The CDR3 DNA reads TGTGCCAGCAGCTTATGGGCCCGGGACAGGGACTACACAGATACGCAGTATTTT.

The rearrangement joins TRBV6-5 to TRBJ1-4, with D possibly TRBD1 on 6 matching bases. In germline, CDR1 is MNHEY, CDR2 SVGAGI. The CDR3 loop spans 15 amino acids. The V and J ends lost 6 bases and 5 bases respectively, with 16 bases between them. The CDR3 DNA follows: TGTGCCAGCAGGACCCGACAGGTCAAAAATGAAAAACTGTTTTTT. Amino acid sequence: CASRTRQVKNEKLFF.

This chain connects TRBV7-9 to TRBJ1-2; no clear D. The V end lost 3 bases, the J end lost 13 bases, and 9 bases lay between the germline ends. The germline V gene encodes CDR1 SEHNR and CDR2 FQNEAQ (reference sequence). The CDR3 totals 10 residues. CDR3 in DNA: TGTGCCAGCAGCTTGATGGCGGGCACCTTC. This sequence encodes CASSLMAGTF. The complete variable domain, with remaining parts taken from reference TRBV7-9 and TRBJ1-2, reads DTGVSQNPRHKITKRGQNVTFRCDPISEHNRLYWYRQTLGQGPEFLTYFQNEAQLEKSRLLSDRFSAERPKGSFSTLEIQRTEQGDSAMYLCASSLMAGTFGSGTRLTVV.

This chain uses TRBV18 with TRBJ1-4; D gene unclear. Germline lookup yields CDR1 KGHSH and CDR2 LQKENI. The V and J ends lost 2 bases and 5 bases respectively, with 9 bases between them. This CDR3 has 14 amino acids. CDR3 DNA sequence: TGTGCCAGCTCACCATCGGGGATGAATGAAAAACTGTTTTTT. This sequence encodes CASSPSGMNEKLFF. The whole variable domain, filled in from reference TRBV18 and TRBJ1-4, reads NAGVMQNPRHLVRRRGQEARLRCSPMKGHSHVYWYRQLPEEGLKFMVYLQKENIIDESGMPKERFSAEFPKEGPSILRIQQVVRGDSAAYFCASSPSGMNEKLFFGSGTQLSVL.

This CDR3 reads CASSSPGDSYEQYF. DNA for the CDR3: TGCGCCAGCAGCTCCCCGGGGGACTCCTACGAGCAGTACTTC. The chain has TRBV5-1 and TRBJ2-7, with a weak D call TRBD2 (6 bases). Germline CDR1 and CDR2: SGHRS and YFSETQ. Deletions cut 3 bases from V and 0 bases from J, with 10 bases between. The CDR3 is 14 residues long. The full variable domain, rest sourced from reference TRBV5-1 and TRBJ2-7, is KAGVTQTPRYLIKTRGQQVTLSCSPISGHRSVSWYQQTPGQGLQFLFEYFSETQRNKGNFPGRFSGRQFSNSRSEMNVSTLELGDSALYLCASSSPGDSYEQYFGPGTRLTVT.

This clone was observed once. V and J are TRBV5-1 and TRBJ2-1; D possibly corresponds to TRBD1 (5 bases). V was clipped by 1 base and J by 0 bases, with 11 bases between them. The CDR3 spans 16 residues. Germline V CDR1 and CDR2: SGHRS, YFSETQ. The CDR3 nucleotides are TGCGCCAGCAGCTTGTGGGGCAGGGACTCCTACAATGAGCAGTTCTTC. Residues: CASSLWGRDSYNEQFF.

The V gene is TRBV3-1 (or the pseudogene TRBV3-2), the J gene TRBJ1-3; D gene ambiguous. The CDR3 is 17 residues long. V shed 3 bases and J shed 0 bases, with 15 bases lying between them. Germline CDR1 and CDR2: LGHDT and YNNKEL (reference sequence). The CDR3 region has the DNA TGTGCCAGCAGCCAGTTCCGCTCCGGGAGCTCTGGAAACACCATATATTTT. This translates into CASSQFRSGSSGNTIYF.